Only a few counts were recorded for the clone carrying this TCR beta chain. Antigen: not known. This sample stems from a study of human T cells and chemical hapten exposure. The wider study: Sensitizing treatment utilized 2% DPC over a roughly 2 cm by roughly 2 cm portion of upper inner arm skin. Study-wide points: Expanded TCRs were compared with controls, and the expanded TCRs formed significantly more large CDR3 similarity clusters.

Noted time point: pre-sensitization, week 0. Regarding treatment: therapeutic diphenylcyclopropenone sensitization with weekly scalp DPC. Total RNA was extracted from unfractionated whole blood. This CDR3 is built from 16 residues. Trimming cost V 1 base and J 3 bases, with 12 bases left between them. Original processing notes: Across samples, TCR counts had a median of about 93,000 and ranged from roughly 23,224 to 690,600. TCRdb passed the RACE reads through MiXCR, listing each CDR3 protein once. The V and J calls shown here were made by TCRdb, not taken from the authors' results. Of about 120,000 distinct CDR3 sequences in the sample, about 14% were seen once.

The material was whole blood, obtained in connection with sensitization to the hapten diphenylcyclopropenone (DPC). The chain joins TRBV12-3 or TRBV12-4 to TRBJ2-2; D assignment may be TRBD1 or TRBD2 (6 bases each). This TCR derives from a woman between 18 and 29 years old with alopecia areata. Some clones in this sample may be carry-over from other donors' samples. As DNA, the CDR3 is TGTGCCAGCAGTTTAGACGGGGGCCTGTACACCGGGGAGCTGTTTTTT. Amino acid sequence: CASSLDGGLYTGELFF.